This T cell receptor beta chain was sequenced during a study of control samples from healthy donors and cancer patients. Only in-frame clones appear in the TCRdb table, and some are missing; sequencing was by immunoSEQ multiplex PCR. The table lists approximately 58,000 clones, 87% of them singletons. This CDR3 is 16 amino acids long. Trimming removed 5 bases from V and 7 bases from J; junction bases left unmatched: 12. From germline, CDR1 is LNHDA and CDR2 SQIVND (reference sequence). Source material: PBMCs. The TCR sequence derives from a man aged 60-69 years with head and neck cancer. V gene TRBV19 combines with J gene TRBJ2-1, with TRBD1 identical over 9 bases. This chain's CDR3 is CASSLLTGTGRNEQFF. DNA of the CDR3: TGTGCCAGTAGTTTACTAACCGGGACAGGGCGTAATGAGCAGTTCTTC. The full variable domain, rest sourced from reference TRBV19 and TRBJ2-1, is DGGITQSPKYLFRKEGQNVTLSCEQNLNHDAMYWYRQDPGQGLRLIYYSQIVNDFQKGDIAEGYSVSREKKESFPLTVTSAQKNPTAFYLCASSLLTGTGRNEQFFGPGTRLTVL.